The T cell receptor (beta chain) under discussion was sequenced for a study of OX40 agonist ivuxolimab in advanced cancers. Overall study context: With a range of roughly 20 to 85, age averaged approximately 54 years, and approximately 83% were male.

Measured with immunoSEQ multiplex PCR; TCRdb has only the in-frame clones, and not every one. The sample lists tens of thousands of clones, 92% occurring once. The receptor was isolated from an adult with an advanced solid tumor such as melanoma, head and neck, liver or kidney cancer. This material consisted of CD4+ or CD8+ T cells sorted from blood, taken in a trial of the OX40 agonist ivuxolimab.

The CDR3 coding sequence is TGTGCCAGCAAACTGTCTGGGGTCTCCTACGAGCAGTACTTC. Translated: CASKLSGVSYEQYF. J is TRBJ2-7 and V is TRBV7-9; no reliable D call. Trimming pared 7 bases from V and 0 bases from J, leaving 13 bases between. The CDR3 is 14 amino acids. Germline V gives CDR1 SEHNR, CDR2 FQNEAQ (reference sequence).